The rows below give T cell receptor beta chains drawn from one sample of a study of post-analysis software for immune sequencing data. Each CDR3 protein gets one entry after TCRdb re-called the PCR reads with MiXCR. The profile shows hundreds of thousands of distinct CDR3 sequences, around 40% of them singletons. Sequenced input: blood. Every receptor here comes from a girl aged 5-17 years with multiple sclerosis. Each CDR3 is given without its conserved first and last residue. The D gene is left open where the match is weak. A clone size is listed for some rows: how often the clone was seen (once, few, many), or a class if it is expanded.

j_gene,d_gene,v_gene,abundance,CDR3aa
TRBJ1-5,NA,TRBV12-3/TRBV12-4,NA,ASSSTRDNQPQH
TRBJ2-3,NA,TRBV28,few,ASTRQVTDTQY
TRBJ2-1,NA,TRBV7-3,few,ASSLMGLNEQF
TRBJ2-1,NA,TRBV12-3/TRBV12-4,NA,ASSFLYNEQF
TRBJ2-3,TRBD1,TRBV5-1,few,ASSLAGQGELDTQY
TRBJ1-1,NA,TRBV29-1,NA,SVAETAAEAF
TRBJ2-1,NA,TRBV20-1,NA,SASSIDEQF
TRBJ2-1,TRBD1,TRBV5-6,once,ASSLGGQGEYNEQF
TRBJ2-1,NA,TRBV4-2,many,ASSQGGGESSYNEQF
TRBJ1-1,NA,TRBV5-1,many,ASSLDRSRRGMNTEAF
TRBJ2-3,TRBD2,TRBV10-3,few,AISETSGGTDTQY
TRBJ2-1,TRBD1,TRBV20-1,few,SANPGTDVYNEQF
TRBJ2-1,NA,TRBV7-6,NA,ASSLDTGPYNEQF
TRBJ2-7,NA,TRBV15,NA,ATSRDEGSSYEQY
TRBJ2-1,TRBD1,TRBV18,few,ASSPVRGPFNEQF
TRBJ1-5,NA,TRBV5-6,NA,ASSLSAGGSQPQH